The T cell receptor (beta chain) described here comes from a study of T cells after yellow fever vaccination. Study-wide results and caveats: Most clones from primary vaccination were detected again post-booster (roughly 96% CD4, roughly 91% CD8). It was a weaker secondary response, yet one that peaked faster, at day 5 versus 15. Contaminating bulk clonotypes could be abundant in FACS-sorted repertoires.

The CDR3 runs 15 residues. Trimming stripped 1 base from V and 2 bases from J, with 11 bases between. Germline CDR1 is MNHEY and CDR2 is SMNVEV (reference sequence). This clonotype was observed a handful of times. Its antigen is still unknown. Generation of TCR cDNA used 5'RACE template switching (which added a universal primer site and UMIs). TCRdb reprocessed the 5' RACE reads via MiXCR and lists one record per CDR3 protein. The data hold 150,000 to 200,000 distinct CDR3 sequences, with approximately 6.2% observed a single time. The rearrangement joins TRBV27 to TRBJ2-5; D is unclear. The origin of this receptor is a man in his late teens or twenties who received the YFV17D yellow fever vaccine. The sequenced sample was CD4+ T cells sorted from PBMCs, obtained on the day of the first yellow fever vaccination. The CDR3 protein is CASSLFGRPQETQYF. In nucleotides, the CDR3 is TGTGCCAGCAGTTTATTCGGACGACCACAAGAGACCCAGTACTTC.